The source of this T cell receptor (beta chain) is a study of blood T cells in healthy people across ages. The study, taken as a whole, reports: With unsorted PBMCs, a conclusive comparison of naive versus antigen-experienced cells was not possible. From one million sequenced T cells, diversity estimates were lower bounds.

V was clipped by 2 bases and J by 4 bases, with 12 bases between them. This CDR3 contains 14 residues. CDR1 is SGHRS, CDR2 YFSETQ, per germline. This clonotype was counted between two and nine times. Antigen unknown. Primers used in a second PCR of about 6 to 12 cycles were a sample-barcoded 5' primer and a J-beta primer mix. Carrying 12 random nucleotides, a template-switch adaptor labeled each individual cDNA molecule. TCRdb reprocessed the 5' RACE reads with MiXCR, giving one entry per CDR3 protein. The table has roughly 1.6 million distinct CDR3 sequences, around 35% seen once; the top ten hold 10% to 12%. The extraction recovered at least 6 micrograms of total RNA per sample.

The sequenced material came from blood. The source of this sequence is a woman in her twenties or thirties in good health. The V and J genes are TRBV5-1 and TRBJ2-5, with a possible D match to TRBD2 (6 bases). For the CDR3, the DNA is TGCGCCAGCAGCTTTCAGAGGGGAGGAGAGACCCAGTACTTC. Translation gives CASSFQRGGETQYF.